This T cell receptor (beta chain) was sequenced for a study of T cells after yellow fever vaccination. Study-wide results and caveats: Researchers cautioned that FACS-sorted repertoires could harbor abundant clonotypes contaminating from the bulk population. The CD4 and CD8 compartments had a small share of their clonotypes in common. Booster samples showed a return of most primary-vaccination clones (under 97% CD4, 88% CD8).

V gave up 0 bases and J gave up 5 bases, with 8 bases separating them. This CDR3 has 14 residues. Germline V gene data show CDR1 as LGHDT and CDR2 as YNNKEL (reference sequence). From the 5' RACE reads, TCRdb called clonotypes with MiXCR, one entry per CDR3 protein. The table has 620,000 or so distinct CDR3 sequences, around 16% seen once. The table lists this clonotype with a few counts. Its antigen remains unknown. The sample in question was PBMCs, obtained less than 6 days after the first yellow fever vaccination. This sequence was found in a man aged 18-30 years who received the YFV17D yellow fever vaccine. This chain connects TRBV3-1 to TRBJ2-1; TRBD2 is a possible D gene (6 bases). This CDR3 is CASSQELAHNEQFF. The CDR3 DNA reads TGTGCCAGCAGCCAAGAACTAGCCCACAATGAGCAGTTCTTC.